The 3 T cell receptor beta chains given below trace back to one sample, sequenced in a study of cytomegalovirus exposure and HLA in healthy donors. The protocol was immunoSEQ multiplex PCR, while the TCRdb copy is restricted to in-frame clones and leaves out a portion. The data hold approximately 200,000 clones, with over 80% observed a single time. The sequencing sample was made of PBMCs. The receptors shown here come from a young woman in good health and CMV-seronegative.

V usage is TRBV10-3 and J usage is TRBJ2-6; 7 nucleotides line up with TRBD2. Germline CDR1 reads ENHRY; CDR2 reads SYGVKD. This CDR3 has 16 amino acids. V shed 6 bases, J shed 1 base, and the junction held 6 bases outside the gene matches. The DNA for the CDR3 is TGTGCCATCAGCCCCCCGGGGGGTTCTGGGGCCAACGTCCTGACTTTC. Residues: CAISPPGGSGANVLTF.

V usage is TRBV29-1 and J usage is TRBJ2-7; 9 bases are a match to TRBD1. The CDR3 runs to 13 residues. V lost 1 base, J lost 5 bases, and 3 bases stayed unmatched. Looked up from germline, CDR1 is SQVTM and CDR2 is ANQGSEA. The CDR3 DNA is TGCAGCGTTGAAGGGACAGGGGTCGACGAGCAGTACTTC. Encoded protein: CSVEGTGVDEQYF.

V gene TRBV10-3 combines with J gene TRBJ1-1; TRBD1 is a possible D gene (6 bases). Germline values: CDR1 ENHRY, CDR2 SYGVKD. V lost 0 bases to trimming and J lost 1 base, with 12 bases between them. This CDR3 is built from 16 residues. CDR3 DNA sequence: TGTGCCATCAGTGAGTCGGGGAGAGGGGGGAACACTGAAGCTTTCTTT. Amino acid sequence: CAISESGRGGNTEAFF.